This T cell receptor beta chain came from a study of blood T cell repertoires in COVID-19. For the study at large: Sites across the United States, Italy and Spain contributed samples from acute and convalescent COVID-19. PBMCs, B-cell-depleted T cells, or T cells were the source of the cDNA or gDNA that made up the material.

This clone was observed a single time. Authors' data handling: The assay estimated nucleated cells by amplifying reference gene primers. The method was immunoSEQ multiplex PCR; TCRdb's version includes in-frame clones alone and lacks a portion of them. V and J calls plus clone size are reproduced from that table; the DNA served to infer D and trimming. Of fewer than 250,000 clones in the sample, over 80% are singletons; the top ten hold 2% to 3%. The clonotype comes from a woman between 65 and 79 years old with active or convalescent COVID-19. The sequenced material came from peripheral blood.

CDR3 protein: CASMEGGGESPLHF. Written as DNA, the CDR3 is TGTGCCAGTATGGAAGGGGGAGGGGAGTCACCCCTCCACTTT. The rearrangement uses TRBV19 and TRBJ1-6, with D perhaps TRBD1 (6 bases). This CDR3 has 14 residues. V lost 7 bases and J lost 10, with 17 bases in between. Germline V gene sequence: CDR1 LNHDA, CDR2 SQIVND (reference sequence).